This record looks at one TCR beta chain sequence and its context. This table comes from immunoSEQ multiplex PCR, and its TCRdb copy is limited to in-frame clones, with some not included. This table has approximately 230,000 clones, around 80% appearing once. The source of the sample is a study of blood T cell repertoires in COVID-19. The TCR sequence derives from a woman aged 40 to 49 with active or convalescent COVID-19. The specimen sequenced was peripheral blood.

The DNA for the CDR3 is TGTGCCAGCTCAACGGGGACAGGAGTCAACTATGGCTACACCTTC. This sequence encodes CASSTGTGVNYGYTF. The chain has TRBV18 and TRBJ1-2; 8 positions agree with TRBD1. Trimming at V came to 5 bases and at J to 2 bases, leaving 7 bases not matched to a gene. CDR1 and CDR2 from the germline V gene are KGHSH and LQKENI. The CDR3 length is 15 residues. Combining the CDR3 with reference TRBV18 and TRBJ1-2 gives the whole variable domain NAGVMQNPRHLVRRRGQEARLRCSPMKGHSHVYWYRQLPEEGLKFMVYLQKENIIDESGMPKERFSAEFPKEGPSILRIQQVVRGDSAAYFCASSTGTGVNYGYTFGSGTRLTVV.